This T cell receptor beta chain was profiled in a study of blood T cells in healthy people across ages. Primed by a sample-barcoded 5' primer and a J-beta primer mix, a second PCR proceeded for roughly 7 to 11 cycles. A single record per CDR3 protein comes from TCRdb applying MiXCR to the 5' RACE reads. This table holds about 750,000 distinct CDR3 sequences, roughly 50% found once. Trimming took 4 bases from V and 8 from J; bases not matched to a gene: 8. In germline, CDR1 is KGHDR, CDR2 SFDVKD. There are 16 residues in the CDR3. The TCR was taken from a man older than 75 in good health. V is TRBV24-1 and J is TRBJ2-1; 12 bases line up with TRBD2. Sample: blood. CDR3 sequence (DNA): TGTGCCACCAGTGACCCAACTAGCGGGAGGACCGATGAGCAGTTCTTC. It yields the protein CATSDPTSGRTDEQFF.